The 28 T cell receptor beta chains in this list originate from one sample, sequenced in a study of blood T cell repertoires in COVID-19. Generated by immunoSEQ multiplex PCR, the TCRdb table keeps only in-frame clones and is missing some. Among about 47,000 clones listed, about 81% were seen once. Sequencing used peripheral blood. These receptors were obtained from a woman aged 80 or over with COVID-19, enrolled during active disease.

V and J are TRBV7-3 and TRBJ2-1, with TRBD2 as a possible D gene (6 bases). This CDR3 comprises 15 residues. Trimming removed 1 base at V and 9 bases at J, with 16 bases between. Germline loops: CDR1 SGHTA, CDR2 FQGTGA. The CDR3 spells CASSLNVGGVSEQFF. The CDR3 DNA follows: TGTGCCAGCAGCTTAAATGTCGGAGGGGTGAGTGAGCAGTTCTTC.

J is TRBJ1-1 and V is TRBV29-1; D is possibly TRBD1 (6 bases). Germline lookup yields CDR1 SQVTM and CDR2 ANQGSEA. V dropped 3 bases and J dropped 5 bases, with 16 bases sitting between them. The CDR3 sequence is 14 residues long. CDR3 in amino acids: CSVEQGSARTEAFF. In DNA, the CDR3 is TGCAGCGTTGAGCAGGGGAGTGCGAGGACTGAAGCTTTCTTT.

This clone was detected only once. The CDR3 coding sequence is TGTGCCGCCTCTCGACAGGGGCCATCCTACGAGCAGTACTTC. It specifies CAASRQGPSYEQYF. This sequence joins TRBV28 and TRBJ2-7; 8 bases map to TRBD1. V shed 11 bases and J 1 base; nucleotides not matched to a gene: 10. CDR3 length equals 14 residues. Germline V CDR1 and CDR2: MDHEN, SYDVKM.

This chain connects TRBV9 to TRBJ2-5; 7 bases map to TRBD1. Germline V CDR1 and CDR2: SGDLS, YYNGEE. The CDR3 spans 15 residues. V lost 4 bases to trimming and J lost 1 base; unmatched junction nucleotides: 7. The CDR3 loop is CASSQGVAPQETQYF. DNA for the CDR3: TGTGCCAGCAGCCAGGGGGTAGCACCCCAAGAGACCCAGTACTTC.

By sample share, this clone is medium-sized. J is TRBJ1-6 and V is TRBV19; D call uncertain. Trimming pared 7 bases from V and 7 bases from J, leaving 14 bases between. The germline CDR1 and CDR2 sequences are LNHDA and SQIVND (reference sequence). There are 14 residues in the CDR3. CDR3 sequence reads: CASTENGVNSPLHF. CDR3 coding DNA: TGTGCCAGTACCGAAAACGGGGTAAATTCACCCCTCCACTTT.

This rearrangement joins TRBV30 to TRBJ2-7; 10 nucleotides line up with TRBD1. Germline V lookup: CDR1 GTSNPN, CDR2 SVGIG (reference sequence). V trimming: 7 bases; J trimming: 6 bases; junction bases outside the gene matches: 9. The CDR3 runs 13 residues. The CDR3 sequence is CASDRDRGFEQYF. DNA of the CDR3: TGTGCCTCAGACCGGGACAGGGGTTTCGAGCAGTACTTC.

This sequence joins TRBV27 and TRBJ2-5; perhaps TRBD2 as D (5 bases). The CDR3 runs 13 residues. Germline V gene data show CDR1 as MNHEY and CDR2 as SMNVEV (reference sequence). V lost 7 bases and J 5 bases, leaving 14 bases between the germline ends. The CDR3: CASTLRVRETQYF. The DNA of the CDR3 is TGTGCCAGCACCTTGCGGGTGCGGGAGACCCAGTACTTC.

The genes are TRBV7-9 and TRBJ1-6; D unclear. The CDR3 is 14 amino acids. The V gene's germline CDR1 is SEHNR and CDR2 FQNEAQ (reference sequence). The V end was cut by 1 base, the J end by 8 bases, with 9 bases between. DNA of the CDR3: TGTGCCAGCAGCTTAGAGAGGGAGGATTCACCCCTCCACTTT. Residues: CASSLEREDSPLHF. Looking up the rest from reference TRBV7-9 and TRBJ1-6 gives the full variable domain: DTGVSQNPRHKITKRGQNVTFRCDPISEHNRLYWYRQTLGQGPEFLTYFQNEAQLEKSRLLSDRFSAERPKGSFSTLEIQRTEQGDSAMYLCASSLEREDSPLHFGNGTRLTVT.

The CDR3 spells CATSDFTGGSTDTQYF. In DNA, the CDR3 is TGTGCCACCAGTGATTTTACAGGGGGTAGCACAGATACGCAGTATTTT. This chain connects TRBV24-1 to TRBJ2-3, with 8 bases identical to TRBD1. The CDR3 has 16 amino acids. Trimming removed 1 base from V and 0 bases from J; junction bases left unmatched: 2. Germline CDR1 KGHDR, CDR2 SFDVKD.

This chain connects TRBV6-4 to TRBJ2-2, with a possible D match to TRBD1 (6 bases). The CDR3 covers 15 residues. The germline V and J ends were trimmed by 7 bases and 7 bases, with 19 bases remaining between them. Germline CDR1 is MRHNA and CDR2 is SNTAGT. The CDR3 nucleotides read TGTGCCAGCACCCTCGGGGCAGGGGCCGGCGGGGAGCTGTTTTTT. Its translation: CASTLGAGAGGELFF.

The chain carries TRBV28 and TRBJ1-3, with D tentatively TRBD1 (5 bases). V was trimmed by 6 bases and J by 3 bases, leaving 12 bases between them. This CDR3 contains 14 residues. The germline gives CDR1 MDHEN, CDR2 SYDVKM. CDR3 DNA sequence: TGTGCCAGCAGCCAATCCAGGGATGGAAACACCATATATTTT. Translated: CASSQSRDGNTIYF.

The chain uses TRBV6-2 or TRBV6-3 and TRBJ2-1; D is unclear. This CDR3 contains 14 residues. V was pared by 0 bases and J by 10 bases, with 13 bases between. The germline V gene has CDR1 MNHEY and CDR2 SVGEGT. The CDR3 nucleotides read TGTGCCAGCAGTTACTCGATTCTCCTACGGGAGCAGTTCTTC. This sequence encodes CASSYSILLREQFF.

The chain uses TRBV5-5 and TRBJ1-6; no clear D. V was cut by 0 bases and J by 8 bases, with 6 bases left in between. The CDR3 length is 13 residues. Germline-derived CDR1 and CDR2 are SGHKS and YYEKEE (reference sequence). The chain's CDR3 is CASSLAGYSPLHF. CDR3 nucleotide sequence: TGTGCCAGCAGCTTGGCAGGATATTCACCCCTCCACTTT.

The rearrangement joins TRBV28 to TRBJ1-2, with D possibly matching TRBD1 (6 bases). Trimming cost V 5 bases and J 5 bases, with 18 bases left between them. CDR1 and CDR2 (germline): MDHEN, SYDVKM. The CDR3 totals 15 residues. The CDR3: CASSGRGGPSYGYTF. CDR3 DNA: TGTGCCAGCAGTGGAAGGGGGGGCCCATCTTATGGCTACACCTTC.

The CDR3 protein is CASSSTTGGIQPQHF. CDR3 in DNA: TGTGCCAGCAGTAGCACGACAGGGGGCATTCAGCCCCAGCATTTT. The chain combines TRBV6-5 with TRBJ1-5; TRBD1 matches at 10 bases. The V and J ends lost 5 bases and 6 bases, in that order; junction bases with no gene match: 7. CDR1 is MNHEY and CDR2 is SVGAGI in the germline V gene. The CDR3 is 15 amino acids.

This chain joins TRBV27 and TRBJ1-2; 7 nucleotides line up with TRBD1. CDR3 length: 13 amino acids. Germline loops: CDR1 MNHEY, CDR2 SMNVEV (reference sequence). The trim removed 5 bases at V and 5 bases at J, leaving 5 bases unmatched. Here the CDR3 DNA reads TGTGCCAGCAGTATGAACAGGGGATATGGCTACACCTTC. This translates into CASSMNRGYGYTF.

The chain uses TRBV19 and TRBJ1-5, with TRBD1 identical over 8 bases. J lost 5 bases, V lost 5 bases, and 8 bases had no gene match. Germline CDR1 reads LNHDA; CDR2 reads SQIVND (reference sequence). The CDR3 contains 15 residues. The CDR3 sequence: CASSSPNRGDQPQHF. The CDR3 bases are TGTGCCAGTAGTTCCCCGAACAGGGGGGATCAGCCCCAGCATTTT.

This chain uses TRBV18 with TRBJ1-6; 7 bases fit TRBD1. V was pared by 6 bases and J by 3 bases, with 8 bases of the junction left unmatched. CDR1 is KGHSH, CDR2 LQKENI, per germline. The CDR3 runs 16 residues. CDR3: CASSIQGVSYNSPLHF. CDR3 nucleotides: TGTGCCAGCTCGATCCAGGGGGTTAGCTATAATTCACCCCTCCACTTT.

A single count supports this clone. The CDR3, as DNA: TGCAGCGTTTCCTTGGACAGAAGCACAGATACGCAGTATTTT. Translated, it gives CSVSLDRSTDTQYF. The rearrangement uses TRBV29-1 and TRBJ2-3; tentatively, D is TRBD1 (6 bases). The V end lost 5 bases, the J end lost 0 bases, and 12 bases lay between the germline ends. The CDR3 spans 14 residues. Germline V gene lookup returns CDR1 SQVTM and CDR2 ANQGSEA.

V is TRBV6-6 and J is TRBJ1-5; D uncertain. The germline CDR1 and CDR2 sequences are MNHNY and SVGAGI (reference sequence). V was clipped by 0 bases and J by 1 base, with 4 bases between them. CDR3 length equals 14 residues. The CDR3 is CASSYSESNQPQHF. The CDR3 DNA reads TGTGCCAGCAGTTACTCGGAGAGCAATCAGCCCCAGCATTTT.

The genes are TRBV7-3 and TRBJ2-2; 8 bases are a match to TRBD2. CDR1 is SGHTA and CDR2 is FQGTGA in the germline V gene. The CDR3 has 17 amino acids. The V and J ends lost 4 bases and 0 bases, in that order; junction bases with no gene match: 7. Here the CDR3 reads CASSSRTSRANTGELFF. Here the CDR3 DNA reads TGTGCCAGCAGCTCACGGACTAGCAGGGCGAACACCGGGGAGCTGTTTTTT.

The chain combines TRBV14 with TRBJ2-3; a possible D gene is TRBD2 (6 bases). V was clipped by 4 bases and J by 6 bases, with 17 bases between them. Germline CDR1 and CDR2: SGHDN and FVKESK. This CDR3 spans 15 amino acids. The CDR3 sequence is CASSLVIGTSDTQYF. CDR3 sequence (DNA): TGTGCCAGCAGCCTCGTCATCGGGACTTCTGATACGCAGTATTTT.

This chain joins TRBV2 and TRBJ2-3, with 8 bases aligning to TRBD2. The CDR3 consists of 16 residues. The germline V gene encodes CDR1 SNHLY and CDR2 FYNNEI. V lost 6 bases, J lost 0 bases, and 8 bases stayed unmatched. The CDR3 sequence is CASSTGLATSTDTQYF. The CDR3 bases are TGTGCCAGCAGCACCGGACTAGCTACTAGCACAGATACGCAGTATTTT. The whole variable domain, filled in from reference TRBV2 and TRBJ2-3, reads EPEVTQTPSHQVTQMGQEVILRCVPISNHLYFYWYRQILGQKVEFLVSFYNNEISEKSEIFDDQFSVERPDGSNFTLKIRSTKLEDSAMYFCASSTGLATSTDTQYFGPGTRLTVL.

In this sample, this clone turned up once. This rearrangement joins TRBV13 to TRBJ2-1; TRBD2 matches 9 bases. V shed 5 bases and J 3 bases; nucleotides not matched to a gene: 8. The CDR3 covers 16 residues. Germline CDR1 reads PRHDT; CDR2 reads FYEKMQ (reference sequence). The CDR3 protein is CASSRRAGGHYNEQFF. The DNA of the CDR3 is TGTGCCAGCAGCCGTCGAGCGGGAGGTCACTACAATGAGCAGTTCTTC.

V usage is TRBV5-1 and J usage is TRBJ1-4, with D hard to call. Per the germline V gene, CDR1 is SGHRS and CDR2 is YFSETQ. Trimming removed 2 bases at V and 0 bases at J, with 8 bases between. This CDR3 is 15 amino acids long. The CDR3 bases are TGCGCCAGCAGCTTAGACACCGCAACTAATGAAAAACTGTTTTTT. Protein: CASSLDTATNEKLFF.

The CDR3 region has the DNA TGTGCCAGCAGCAGCACCTACGAGCAGTACTTC. Encoded protein: CASSSTYEQYF. This sequence joins TRBV5-6 and TRBJ2-7; D is undetermined. CDR3 size: 11 residues. The V end was cut by 4 bases, the J end by 2 bases, with 4 bases between. Germline-derived CDR1 and CDR2 are SGHDT and YYEEEE.

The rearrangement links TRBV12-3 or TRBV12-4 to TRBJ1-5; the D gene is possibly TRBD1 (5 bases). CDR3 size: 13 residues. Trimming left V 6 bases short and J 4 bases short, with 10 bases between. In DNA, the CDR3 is TGTGCCAGCAGCTACGACAGAAATCAGCCCCAGCATTTT. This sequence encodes CASSYDRNQPQHF.

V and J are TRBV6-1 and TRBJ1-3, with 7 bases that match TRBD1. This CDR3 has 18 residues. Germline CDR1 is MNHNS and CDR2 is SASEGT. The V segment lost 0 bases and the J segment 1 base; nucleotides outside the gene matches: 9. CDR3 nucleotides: TGTGCCAGCAGTGAAGCCCGAGGACAGGCGGTGTCTGGAAACACCATATATTTT. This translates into CASSEARGQAVSGNTIYF.